The clone carrying this T cell receptor (beta chain) has just a few counts. The sample originates from a study of blood T cells in healthy people across ages. The V and J ends lost 4 bases and 6 bases respectively, with 9 bases between them. The CDR3 runs 13 residues. Germline values: CDR1 KGHDR, CDR2 SFDVKD. Then a second PCR, running roughly 7 to 11 cycles, was carried out with a sample-barcoded 5' primer and a J-beta primer mix. TCRdb re-analysed the 5' RACE reads in MiXCR, keeping a single row per CDR3 protein. The sample holds some 1,800,000 distinct CDR3 sequences; approximately 40% are singletons and the top ten take roughly 24%.

The sample comprised blood. This sequence joins TRBV24-1 and TRBJ2-1; TRBD2 is a possible D gene (5 bases). This TCR came from a human donor in good health. DNA for the CDR3: TGTGCCACCAGTGACCTCCGGGGCAATGAGCAGTTCTTC. Translation: CATSDLRGNEQFF.